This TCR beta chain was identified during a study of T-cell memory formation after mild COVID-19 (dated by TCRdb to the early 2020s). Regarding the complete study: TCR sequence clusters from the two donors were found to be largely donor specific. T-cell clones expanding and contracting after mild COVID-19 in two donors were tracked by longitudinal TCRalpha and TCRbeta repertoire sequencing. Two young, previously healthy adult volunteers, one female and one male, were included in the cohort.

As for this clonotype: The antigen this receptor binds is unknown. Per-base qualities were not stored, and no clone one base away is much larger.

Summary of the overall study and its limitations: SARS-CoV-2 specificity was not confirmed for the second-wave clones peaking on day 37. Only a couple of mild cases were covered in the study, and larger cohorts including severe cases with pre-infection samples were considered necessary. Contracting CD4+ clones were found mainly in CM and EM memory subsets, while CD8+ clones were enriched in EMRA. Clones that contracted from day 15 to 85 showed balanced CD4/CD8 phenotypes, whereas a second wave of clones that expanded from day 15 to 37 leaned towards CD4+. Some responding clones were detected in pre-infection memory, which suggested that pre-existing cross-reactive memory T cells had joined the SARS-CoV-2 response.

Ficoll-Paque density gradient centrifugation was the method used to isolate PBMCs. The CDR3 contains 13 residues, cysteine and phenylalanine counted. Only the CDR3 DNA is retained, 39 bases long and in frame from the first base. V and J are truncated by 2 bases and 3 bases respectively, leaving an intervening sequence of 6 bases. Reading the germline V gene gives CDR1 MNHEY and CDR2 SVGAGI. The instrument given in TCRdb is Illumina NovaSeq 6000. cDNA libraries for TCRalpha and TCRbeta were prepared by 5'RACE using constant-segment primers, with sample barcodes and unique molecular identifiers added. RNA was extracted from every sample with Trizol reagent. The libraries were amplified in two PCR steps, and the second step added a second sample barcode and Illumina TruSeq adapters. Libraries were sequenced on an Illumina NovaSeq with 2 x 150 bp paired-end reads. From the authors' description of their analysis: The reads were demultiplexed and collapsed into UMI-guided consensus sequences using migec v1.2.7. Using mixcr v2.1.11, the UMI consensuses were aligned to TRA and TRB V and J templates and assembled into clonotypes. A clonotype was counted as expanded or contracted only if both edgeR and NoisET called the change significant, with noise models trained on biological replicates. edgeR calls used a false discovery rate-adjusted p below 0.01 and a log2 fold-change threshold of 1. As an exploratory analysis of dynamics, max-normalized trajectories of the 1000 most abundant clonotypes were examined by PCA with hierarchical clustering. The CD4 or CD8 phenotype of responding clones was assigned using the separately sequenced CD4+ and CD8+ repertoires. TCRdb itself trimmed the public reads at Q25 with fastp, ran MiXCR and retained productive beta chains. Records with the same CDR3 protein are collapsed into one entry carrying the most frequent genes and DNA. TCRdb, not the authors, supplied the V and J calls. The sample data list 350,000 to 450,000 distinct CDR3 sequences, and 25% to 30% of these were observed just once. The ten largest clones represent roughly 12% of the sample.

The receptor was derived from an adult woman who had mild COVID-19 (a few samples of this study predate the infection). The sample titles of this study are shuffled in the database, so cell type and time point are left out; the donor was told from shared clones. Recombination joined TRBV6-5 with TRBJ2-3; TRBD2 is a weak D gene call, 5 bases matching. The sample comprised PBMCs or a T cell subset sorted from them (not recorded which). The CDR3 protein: CASSYGRTDTQYF. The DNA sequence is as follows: TGTGCCAGCAGTTACGGGAGAACAGATACGCAGTATTTT.